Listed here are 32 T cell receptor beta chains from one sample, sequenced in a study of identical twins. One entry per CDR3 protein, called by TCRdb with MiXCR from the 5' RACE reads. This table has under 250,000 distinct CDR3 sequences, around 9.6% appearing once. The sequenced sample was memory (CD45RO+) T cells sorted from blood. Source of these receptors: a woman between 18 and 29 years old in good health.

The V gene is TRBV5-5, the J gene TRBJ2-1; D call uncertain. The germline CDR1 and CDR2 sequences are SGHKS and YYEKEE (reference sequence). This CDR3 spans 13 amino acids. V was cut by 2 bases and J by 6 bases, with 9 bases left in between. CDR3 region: CASSLRVLNEQFF. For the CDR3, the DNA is TGTGCCAGCAGCTTACGAGTTCTCAATGAGCAGTTCTTC.

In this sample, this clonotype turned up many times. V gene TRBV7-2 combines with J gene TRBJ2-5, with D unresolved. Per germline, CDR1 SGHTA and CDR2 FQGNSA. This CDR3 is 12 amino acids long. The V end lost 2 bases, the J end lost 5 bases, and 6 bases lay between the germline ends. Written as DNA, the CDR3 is TGTGCCAGCAGCTTACAGAGGGAGACCCAGTACTTC. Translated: CASSLQRETQYF.

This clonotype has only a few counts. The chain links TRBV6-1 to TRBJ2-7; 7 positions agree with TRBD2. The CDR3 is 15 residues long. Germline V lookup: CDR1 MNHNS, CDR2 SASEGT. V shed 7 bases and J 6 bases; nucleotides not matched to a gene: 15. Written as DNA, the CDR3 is TGTGCCAGCAACCCGGGGGGTCGATTAGTGGGCGAGCAGTACTTC. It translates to CASNPGGRLVGEQYF.

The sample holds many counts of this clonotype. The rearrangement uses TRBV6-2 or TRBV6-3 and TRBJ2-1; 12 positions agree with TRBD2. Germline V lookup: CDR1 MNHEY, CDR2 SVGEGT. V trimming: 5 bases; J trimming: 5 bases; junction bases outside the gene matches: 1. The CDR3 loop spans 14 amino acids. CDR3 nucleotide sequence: TGTGCCAGCAGTCGGACTAGCGGGAACAATGAGCAGTTCTTC. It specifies CASSRTSGNNEQFF.

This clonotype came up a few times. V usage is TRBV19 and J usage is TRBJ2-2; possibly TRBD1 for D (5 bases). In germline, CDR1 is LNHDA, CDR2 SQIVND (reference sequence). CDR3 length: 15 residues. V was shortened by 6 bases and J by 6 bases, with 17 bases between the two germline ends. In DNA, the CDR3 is TGTGCCAGTAGACACCTAACAGGTTTTCCCGGGGAGCTGTTTTTT. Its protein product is CASRHLTGFPGELFF.

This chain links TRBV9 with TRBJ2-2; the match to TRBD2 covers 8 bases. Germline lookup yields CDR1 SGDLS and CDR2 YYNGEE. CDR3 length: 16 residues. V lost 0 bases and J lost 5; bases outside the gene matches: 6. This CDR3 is CASSVARGGRTGELFF. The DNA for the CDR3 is TGTGCCAGCAGCGTAGCTCGGGGGGGCCGAACCGGGGAGCTGTTTTTT.

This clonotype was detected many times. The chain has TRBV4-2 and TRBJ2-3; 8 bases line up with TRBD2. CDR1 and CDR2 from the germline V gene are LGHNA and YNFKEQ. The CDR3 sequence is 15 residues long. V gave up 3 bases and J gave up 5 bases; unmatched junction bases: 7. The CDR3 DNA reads TGTGCCAGCAGCCAGAACGGGGGGGCTGAAGATACGCAGTATTTT. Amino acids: CASSQNGGAEDTQYF.

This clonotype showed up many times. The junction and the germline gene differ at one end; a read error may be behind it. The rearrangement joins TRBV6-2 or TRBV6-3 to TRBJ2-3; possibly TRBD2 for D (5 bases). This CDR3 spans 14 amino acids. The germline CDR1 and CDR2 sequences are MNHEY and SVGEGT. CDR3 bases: TGTGCCAGCAGTTACGAGGGCCCGGCCCTTCCGATCCCTTTT. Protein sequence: CASSYEGPALPIPF.

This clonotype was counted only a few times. CDR3 residues: CASSQDGRDTQYF. The CDR3 DNA follows: TGTGCCAGCAGCCAAGATGGGAGAGATACGCAGTATTTT. The rearrangement links TRBV3-1 to TRBJ2-3, with D tentatively TRBD2 (5 bases). In germline, CDR1 is LGHDT, CDR2 YNNKEL (reference sequence). This CDR3 comprises 13 residues. V was clipped by 0 bases and J by 5 bases, with 6 bases between them.

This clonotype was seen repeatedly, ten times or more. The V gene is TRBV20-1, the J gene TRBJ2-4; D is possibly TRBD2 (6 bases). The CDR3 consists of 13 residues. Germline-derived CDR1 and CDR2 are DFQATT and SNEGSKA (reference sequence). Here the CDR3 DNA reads TGCAGCCCGCACCGGGACTCCAAAAACATTCAGTACTTC. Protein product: CSPHRDSKNIQYF.

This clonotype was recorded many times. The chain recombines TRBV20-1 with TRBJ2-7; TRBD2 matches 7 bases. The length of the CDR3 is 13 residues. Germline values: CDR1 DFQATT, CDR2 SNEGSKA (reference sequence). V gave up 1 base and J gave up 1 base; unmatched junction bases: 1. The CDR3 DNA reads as TGCAGTGCTAGAGTACTAGCGTCCTACGAGCAGTACTTC. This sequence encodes CSARVLASYEQYF.

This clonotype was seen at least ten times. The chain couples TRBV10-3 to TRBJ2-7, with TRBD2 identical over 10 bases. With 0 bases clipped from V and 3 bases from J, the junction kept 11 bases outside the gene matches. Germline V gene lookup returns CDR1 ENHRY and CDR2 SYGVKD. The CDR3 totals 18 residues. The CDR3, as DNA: TGTGCCATCAGTGAGTCCGGTCTCAGCGGGAGGGCCAACTACGAGCAGTACTTC. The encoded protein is CAISESGLSGRANYEQYF.

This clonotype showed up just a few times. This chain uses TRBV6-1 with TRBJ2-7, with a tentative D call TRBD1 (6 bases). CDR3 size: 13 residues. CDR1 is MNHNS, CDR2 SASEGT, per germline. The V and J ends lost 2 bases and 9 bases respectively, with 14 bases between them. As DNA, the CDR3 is TGTGCCAGCAGTGAACCAGGGGCCCCCGGGCAGTACTTC. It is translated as CASSEPGAPGQYF.

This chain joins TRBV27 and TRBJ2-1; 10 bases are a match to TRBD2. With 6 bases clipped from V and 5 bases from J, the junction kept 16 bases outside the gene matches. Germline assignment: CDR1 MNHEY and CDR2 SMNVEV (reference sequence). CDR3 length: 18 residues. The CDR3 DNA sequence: TGTGCCAGCAGGGCTAGCGGGGGCCCCCCCAACAGAAACAATGAGCAGTTCTTC. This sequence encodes CASRASGGPPNRNNEQFF.

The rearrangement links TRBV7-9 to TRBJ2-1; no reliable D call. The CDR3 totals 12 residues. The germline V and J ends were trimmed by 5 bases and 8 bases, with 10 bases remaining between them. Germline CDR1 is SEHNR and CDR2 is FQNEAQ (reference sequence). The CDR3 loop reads CASSLGDHEQFF. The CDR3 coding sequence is TGTGCCAGCAGCCTGGGCGACCATGAGCAGTTCTTC.

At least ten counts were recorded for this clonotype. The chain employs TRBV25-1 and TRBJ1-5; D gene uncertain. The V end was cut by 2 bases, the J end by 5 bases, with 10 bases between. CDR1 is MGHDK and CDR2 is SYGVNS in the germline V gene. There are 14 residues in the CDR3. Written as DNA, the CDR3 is TGTGCCAGCAGTGAAAGGGCAGATCATCAGCCCCAGCATTTT. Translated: CASSERADHQPQHF.

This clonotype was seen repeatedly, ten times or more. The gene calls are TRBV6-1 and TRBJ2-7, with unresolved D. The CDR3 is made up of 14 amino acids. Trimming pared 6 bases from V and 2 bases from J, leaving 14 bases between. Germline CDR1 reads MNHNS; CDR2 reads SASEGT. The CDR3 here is CASRLGGPTYEQYF. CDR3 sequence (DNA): TGTGCCAGCAGGTTGGGCGGCCCGACCTACGAGCAGTACTTC.

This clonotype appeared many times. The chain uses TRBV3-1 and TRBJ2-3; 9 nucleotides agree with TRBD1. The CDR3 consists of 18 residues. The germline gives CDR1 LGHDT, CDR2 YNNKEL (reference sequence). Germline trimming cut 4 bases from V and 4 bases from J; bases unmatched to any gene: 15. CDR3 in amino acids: CASSPVFHRGRVADTQYF. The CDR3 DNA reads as TGTGCCAGCAGCCCGGTCTTCCACAGGGGGCGGGTGGCAGATACGCAGTATTTT.

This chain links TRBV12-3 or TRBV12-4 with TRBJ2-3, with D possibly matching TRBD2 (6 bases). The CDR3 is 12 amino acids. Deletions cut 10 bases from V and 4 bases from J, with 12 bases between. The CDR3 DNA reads TGTGCCATTGGAGGGGTCCCAGATACGCAGTATTTT. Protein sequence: CAIGGVPDTQYF.

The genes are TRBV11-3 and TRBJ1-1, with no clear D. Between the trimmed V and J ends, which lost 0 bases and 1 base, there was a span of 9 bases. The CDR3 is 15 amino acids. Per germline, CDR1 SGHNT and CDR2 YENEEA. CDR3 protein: CASSLERLGNTEAFF. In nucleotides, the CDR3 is TGTGCCAGCAGCTTAGAAAGGCTTGGGAACACTGAAGCTTTCTTT.

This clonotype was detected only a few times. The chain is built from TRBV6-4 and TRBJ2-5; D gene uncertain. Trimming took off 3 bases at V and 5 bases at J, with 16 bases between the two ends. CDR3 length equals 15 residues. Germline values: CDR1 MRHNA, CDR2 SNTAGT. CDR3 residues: CASSELPGLEETQYF. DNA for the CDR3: TGTGCCAGCAGTGAATTGCCAGGCCTCGAGGAGACCCAGTACTTC.

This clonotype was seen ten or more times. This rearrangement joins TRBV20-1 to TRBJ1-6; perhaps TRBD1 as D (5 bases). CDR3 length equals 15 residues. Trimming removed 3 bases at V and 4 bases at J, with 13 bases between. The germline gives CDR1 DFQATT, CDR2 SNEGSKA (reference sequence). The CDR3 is CSASPTGLYNSPLHF. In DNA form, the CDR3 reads TGCAGTGCTAGTCCTACGGGGCTTTATAATTCACCCCTCCACTTT.

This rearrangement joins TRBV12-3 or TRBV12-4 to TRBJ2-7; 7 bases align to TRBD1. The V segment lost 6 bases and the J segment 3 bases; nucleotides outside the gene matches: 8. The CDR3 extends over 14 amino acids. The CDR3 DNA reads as TGTGCCAGCAGCCGACAGGGAGAGGGCTACGAGCAGTACTTC. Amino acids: CASSRQGEGYEQYF.

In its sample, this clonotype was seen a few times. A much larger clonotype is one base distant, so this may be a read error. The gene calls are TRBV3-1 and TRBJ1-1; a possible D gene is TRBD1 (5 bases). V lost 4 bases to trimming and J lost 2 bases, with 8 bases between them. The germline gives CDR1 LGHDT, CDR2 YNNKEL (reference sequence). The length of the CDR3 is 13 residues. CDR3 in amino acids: CASSPDSNTEAFF. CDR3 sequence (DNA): TGTGCCAGCAGCCCCGACAGCAACACTGAAGCTTTCTTT.

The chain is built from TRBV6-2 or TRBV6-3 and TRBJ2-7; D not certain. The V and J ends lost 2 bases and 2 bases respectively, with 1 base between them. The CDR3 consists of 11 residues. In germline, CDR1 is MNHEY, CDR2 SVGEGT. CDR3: CASSYPYEQYF. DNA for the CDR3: TGTGCCAGCAGTTACCCCTACGAGCAGTACTTC.

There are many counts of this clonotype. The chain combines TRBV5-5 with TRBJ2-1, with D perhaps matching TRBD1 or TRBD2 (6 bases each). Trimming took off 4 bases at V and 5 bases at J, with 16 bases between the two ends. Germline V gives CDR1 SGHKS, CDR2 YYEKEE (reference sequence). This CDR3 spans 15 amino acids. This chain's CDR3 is CASSPRGTPNNEQFF. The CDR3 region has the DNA TGTGCCAGCAGCCCACGCGGGACACCGAACAATGAGCAGTTCTTC.

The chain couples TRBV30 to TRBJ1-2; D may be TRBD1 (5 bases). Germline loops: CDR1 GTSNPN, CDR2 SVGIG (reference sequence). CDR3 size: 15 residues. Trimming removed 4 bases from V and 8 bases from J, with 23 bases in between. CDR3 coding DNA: TGTGCCTGGACCCGGGCGGGACCGATCGGGGGAGGCTACACCTTC. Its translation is CAWTRAGPIGGGYTF.

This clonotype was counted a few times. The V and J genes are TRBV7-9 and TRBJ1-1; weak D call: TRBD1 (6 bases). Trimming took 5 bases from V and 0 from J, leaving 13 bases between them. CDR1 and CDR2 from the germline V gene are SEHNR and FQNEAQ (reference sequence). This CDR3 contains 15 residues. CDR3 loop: CASSPTGRVNTEAFF. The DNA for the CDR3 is TGTGCCAGCAGCCCTACAGGGCGGGTGAACACTGAAGCTTTCTTT.

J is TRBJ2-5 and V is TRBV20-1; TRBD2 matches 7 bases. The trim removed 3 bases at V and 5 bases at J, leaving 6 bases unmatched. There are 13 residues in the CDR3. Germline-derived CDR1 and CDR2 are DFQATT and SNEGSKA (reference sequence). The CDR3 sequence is CSARVLGGETQYF. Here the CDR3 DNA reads TGCAGTGCTAGGGTACTCGGGGGGGAGACCCAGTACTTC.

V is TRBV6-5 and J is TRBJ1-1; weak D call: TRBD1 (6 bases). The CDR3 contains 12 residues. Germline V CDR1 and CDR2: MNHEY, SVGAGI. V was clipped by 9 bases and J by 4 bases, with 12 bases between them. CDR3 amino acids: CASRTGSTEAFF. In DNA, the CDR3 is TGTGCCAGTCGAACAGGGAGCACTGAAGCTTTCTTT.

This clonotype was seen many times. The CDR3 nucleotides are TGCGCCAGCAGCACGCTAGGGGCAACCCCTGGAGAAAAACTGTTTTTT. Protein sequence: CASSTLGATPGEKLFF. The gene calls are TRBV5-1 and TRBJ1-4; tentative D call: TRBD1 (5 bases). With 4 bases removed from V and 8 bases from J, the gap between germline ends came to 21 bases. The CDR3 is 16 amino acids. Germline CDR1 SGHRS, CDR2 YFSETQ.

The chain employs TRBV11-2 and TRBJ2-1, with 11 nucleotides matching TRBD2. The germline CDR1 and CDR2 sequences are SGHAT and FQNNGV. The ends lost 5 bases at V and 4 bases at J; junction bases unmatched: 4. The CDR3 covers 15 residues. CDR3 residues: CASSTTSGTYNEQFF. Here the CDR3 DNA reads TGTGCCAGCAGCACGACTAGCGGGACTTACAATGAGCAGTTCTTC.